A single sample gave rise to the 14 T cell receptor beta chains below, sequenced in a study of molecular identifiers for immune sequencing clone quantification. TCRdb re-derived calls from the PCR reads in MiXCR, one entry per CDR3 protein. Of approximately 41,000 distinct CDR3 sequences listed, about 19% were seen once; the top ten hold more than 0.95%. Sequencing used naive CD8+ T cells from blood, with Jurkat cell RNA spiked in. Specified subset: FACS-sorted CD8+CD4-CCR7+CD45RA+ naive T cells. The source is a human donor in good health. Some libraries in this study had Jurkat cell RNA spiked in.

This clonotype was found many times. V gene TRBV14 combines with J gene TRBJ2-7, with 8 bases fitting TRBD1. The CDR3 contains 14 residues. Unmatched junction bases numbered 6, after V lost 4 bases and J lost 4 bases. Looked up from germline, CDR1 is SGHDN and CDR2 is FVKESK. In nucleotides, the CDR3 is TGTGCCAGCAGCCCACGACAGGGGAGGTACGAGCAGTACTTC. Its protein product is CASSPRQGRYEQYF.

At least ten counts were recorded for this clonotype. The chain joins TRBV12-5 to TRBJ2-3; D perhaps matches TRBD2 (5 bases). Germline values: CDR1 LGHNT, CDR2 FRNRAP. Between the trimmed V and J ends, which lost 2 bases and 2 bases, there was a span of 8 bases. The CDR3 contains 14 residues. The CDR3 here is CASGLFGDTDTQYF. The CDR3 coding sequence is TGTGCTAGTGGTTTGTTCGGGGACACAGATACGCAGTATTTT.

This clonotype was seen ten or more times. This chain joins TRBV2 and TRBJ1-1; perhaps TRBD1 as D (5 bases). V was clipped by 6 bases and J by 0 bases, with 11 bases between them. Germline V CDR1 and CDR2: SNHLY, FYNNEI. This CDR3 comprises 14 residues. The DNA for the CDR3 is TGTGCCAGCAGGGCAGGGAAGATGAACACTGAAGCTTTCTTT. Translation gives CASRAGKMNTEAFF.

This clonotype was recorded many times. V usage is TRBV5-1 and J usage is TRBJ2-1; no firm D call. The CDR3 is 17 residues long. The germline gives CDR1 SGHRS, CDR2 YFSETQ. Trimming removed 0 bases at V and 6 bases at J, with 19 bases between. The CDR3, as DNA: TGCGCCAGCAGCTTGGGACTCGGCCCCGCGTGGCGCAATGAGCAGTTCTTC. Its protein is CASSLGLGPAWRNEQFF.

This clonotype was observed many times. CDR3 coding DNA: TGTGCCAGCAGTTTAACGGCAGGGAGGACAGATACGCAGTATTTT. It yields the protein CASSLTAGRTDTQYF. This chain joins TRBV28 and TRBJ2-3; a weak D match, TRBD2 (6 bases). The germline V gene has CDR1 MDHEN and CDR2 SYDVKM. The CDR3 totals 15 residues. Trimming cost V 2 bases and J 3 bases, with 12 bases left between them.

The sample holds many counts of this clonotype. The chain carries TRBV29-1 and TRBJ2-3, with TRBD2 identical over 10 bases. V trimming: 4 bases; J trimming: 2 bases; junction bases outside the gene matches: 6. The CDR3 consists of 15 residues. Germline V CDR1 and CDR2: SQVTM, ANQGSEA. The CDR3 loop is CSVGLAGDHTDTQYF. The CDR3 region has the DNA TGCAGCGTTGGCCTAGCGGGAGATCACACAGATACGCAGTATTTT.

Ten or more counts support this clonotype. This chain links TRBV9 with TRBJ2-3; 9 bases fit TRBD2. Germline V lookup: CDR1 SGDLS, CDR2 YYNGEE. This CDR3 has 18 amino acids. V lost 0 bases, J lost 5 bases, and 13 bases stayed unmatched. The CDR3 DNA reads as TGTGCCAGCAGCGTAGGTGCCCTAGGGCTAGCGGGGAGAGATACGCAGTATTTT. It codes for CASSVGALGLAGRDTQYF.

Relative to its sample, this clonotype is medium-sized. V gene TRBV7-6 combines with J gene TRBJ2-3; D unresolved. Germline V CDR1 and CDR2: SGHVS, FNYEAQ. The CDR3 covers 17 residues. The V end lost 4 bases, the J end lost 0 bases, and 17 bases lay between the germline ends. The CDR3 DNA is TGTGCCAGCAGCTCCCCCGATGGAGCGTCTAGCACAGATACGCAGTATTTT. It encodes CASSSPDGASSTDTQYF.

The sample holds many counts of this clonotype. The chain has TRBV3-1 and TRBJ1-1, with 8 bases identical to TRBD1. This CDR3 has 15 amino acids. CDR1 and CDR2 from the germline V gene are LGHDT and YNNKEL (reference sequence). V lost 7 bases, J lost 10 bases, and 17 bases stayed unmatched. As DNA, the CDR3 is TGTGCCAGCACCCAGGCCAGACAGGGGCGGATTTTAGCTTTCTTT. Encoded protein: CASTQARQGRILAFF.

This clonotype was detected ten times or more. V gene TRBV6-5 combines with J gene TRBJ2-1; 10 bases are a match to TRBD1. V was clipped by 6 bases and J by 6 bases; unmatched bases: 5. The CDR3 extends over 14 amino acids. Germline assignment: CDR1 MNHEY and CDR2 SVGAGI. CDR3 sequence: CASRSGQGSNEQFF. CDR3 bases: TGTGCCAGCAGGTCGGGACAGGGGAGCAATGAGCAGTTCTTC.

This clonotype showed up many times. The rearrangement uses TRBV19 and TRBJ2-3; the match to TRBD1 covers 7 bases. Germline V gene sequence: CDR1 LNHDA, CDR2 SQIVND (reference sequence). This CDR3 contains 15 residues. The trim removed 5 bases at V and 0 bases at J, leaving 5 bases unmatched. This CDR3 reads CASSDGTASTDTQYF. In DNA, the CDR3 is TGTGCCAGTAGTGATGGGACAGCTAGCACAGATACGCAGTATTTT.

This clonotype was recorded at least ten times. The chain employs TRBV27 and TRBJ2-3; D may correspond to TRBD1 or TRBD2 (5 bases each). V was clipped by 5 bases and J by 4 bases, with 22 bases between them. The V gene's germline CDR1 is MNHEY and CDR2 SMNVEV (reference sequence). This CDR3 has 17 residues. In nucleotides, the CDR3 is TGTGCCAGCAGTCTAACTCCGGGACGGTTCGATTCAGATACGCAGTATTTT. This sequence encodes CASSLTPGRFDSDTQYF.

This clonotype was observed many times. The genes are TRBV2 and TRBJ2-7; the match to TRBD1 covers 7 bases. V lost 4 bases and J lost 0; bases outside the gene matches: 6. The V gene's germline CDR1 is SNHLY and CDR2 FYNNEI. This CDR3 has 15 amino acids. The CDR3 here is CASSADRAYSYEQYF. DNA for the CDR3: TGTGCCAGCAGTGCAGACAGGGCTTACTCCTACGAGCAGTACTTC.

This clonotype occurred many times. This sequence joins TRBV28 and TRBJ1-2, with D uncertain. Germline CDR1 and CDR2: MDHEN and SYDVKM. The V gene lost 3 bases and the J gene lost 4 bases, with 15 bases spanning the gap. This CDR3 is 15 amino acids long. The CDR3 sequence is CASSFNREGGYGYTF. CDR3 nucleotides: TGTGCCAGCAGTTTCAACCGGGAAGGTGGCTATGGCTACACCTTC.